The source of this TCR beta chain is a study of T cell changes during pregnancy in multiple sclerosis. Profiled with immunoSEQ multiplex PCR; TCRdb holds only in-frame clones, not every one. This sample carries about 36,000 clones, about 91% of them seen once, and the ten largest clones take 0.47%. CDR1 is SQVTM, CDR2 ANQGSEA, per germline. The CDR3 spans 13 residues. V was clipped by 3 bases and J by 5 bases, with 11 bases between them. This sequence originates from a female donor with multiple sclerosis, enrolled in a pregnancy study. This chain connects TRBV29-1 to TRBJ2-1; possibly TRBD2 for D (6 bases). Sequencing used CD4+ T cells from peripheral blood mononuclear cells, obtained after pregnancy. The CDR3 DNA follows: TGCAGCGTTGATGGGCTAGCGAACAATGAGCAGTTCTTC. Amino acids: CSVDGLANNEQFF.